This is a list of T cell receptor beta chains from one sample in a study of chemoradiotherapy in HPV16-positive cancers. The protocol was immunoSEQ multiplex PCR, while the TCRdb copy is restricted to in-frame clones and leaves out a portion. The sample lists about 8,000 clones, more than 70% seen once, with about 3% in the top ten. The sequenced sample was tumor tissue, obtained from a patient who underwent chemoradiotherapy. The receptors were sampled from a human donor with HPV-associated anogenital cancer. Each CDR3 is given with its conserved first and last residue. The D gene is left open where the match is weak. Size is omitted from some rows. Given values are once, few, many or a class for expanded clones.

TRBV7-8	.	.	TRBJ1-5	TGTGCCAGCAGCTTAGGGGGGGAGAATCAGCCCCAGCATTTT	CASSLGGENQPQHF
TRBV9	.	TRBD2	TRBJ2-7	TGTGCCAGCAGCGGGGGGGGGAGGACTAGCGAAATCTACGAGCAGTACTTC	CASSGGGRTSEIYEQYF
TRBV19	.	.	TRBJ2-7	TGTGCCAGTAGTATTTGGGGCAACGAGCAGTACTTC	CASSIWGNEQYF
TRBV2	.	.	TRBJ1-2	TGTGCCAGCAGTGAAGACTGGGTAGGGAAAAGCTATGGCTACACCTTC	CASSEDWVGKSYGYTF
TRBV14	once	.	TRBJ1-6	TGTGCCAGCAGCCAAGCTTATAATTCACCCCTCCACTTT	CASSQAYNSPLHF
TRBV5-4	.	.	TRBJ1-2	TGTGCCAGCGGTGGGACGACGGCTAAGATCTCTGGCTACACCTTC	CASGGTTAKISGYTF
TRBV6-1	.	.	TRBJ1-2	TGTGCCAGCAGGGGGACACGAGCCTATGGCTACACCTTC	CASRGTRAYGYTF
TRBV5-6	.	TRBD1	TRBJ1-2	TGTGCCAGCAGCTCACTGGACAGGGGAATTGGCTACACCTTC	CASSSLDRGIGYTF
TRBV11-3	once	.	TRBJ2-1	TGTGCCAGCAGCTTCGGGGGCTCCTACAATGAGCAGTTCTTC	CASSFGGSYNEQFF
TRBV28	.	.	TRBJ2-5	TGTGCCAGCAGTTTGGGTATACGAAACAGCCAAGAGACCCAGTACTTC	CASSLGIRNSQETQYF
TRBV18	once	.	TRBJ2-7	TGTGCCAGCTCACCAAACCCGGGGGCCTCCTACGAGCAGTACTTC	CASSPNPGASYEQYF
TRBV5-6	.	.	TRBJ1-2	TGTGCCAGCAGCTCTCTACAGGGAACGACTAACTATGGCTACACCTTC	CASSSLQGTTNYGYTF
TRBV7-9	few	.	TRBJ1-5	TGTGCCAGCAGCTTCGACACAGGGTTTAATCAGCCCCAGCATTTT	CASSFDTGFNQPQHF
TRBV5-5	.	.	TRBJ1-3	TGTGCCAGCAACCGCGGGACTTCGCCGGCGTTCTCTGGAAACACCATATATTTT	CASNRGTSPAFSGNTIYF
TRBV28	.	.	TRBJ2-5	TGTGCCAGCAGTTTAAGAAGGGGGGGACGAATGGTCCCAGAGACCCAGTACTTC	CASSLRRGGRMVPETQYF
TRBV30	.	TRBD1	TRBJ2-7	TGTGCCTGGTCAGACAGGGCCGAGCAGTACTTC	CAWSDRAEQYF
TRBV27	.	.	TRBJ2-6	TGTGCCAGCAGTCTTAGCTCTGGGGCCAACGTCCTGACTTTC	CASSLSSGANVLTF
TRBV11-2	.	.	TRBJ2-1	TGTGCCAGCAGCGTTATCGGGGTCTCCTACAATGAGCAGTTCTTC	CASSVIGVSYNEQFF
TRBV19	.	.	TRBJ2-1	TGTGCCAGTAGTTCCCACCCGACGGTGAACAATGAGCAGTTCTTC	CASSSHPTVNNEQFF
TRBV27	.	TRBD2	TRBJ2-5	TGTGCCAGCAGTTTAACCCCCTATGATGCGGGAGGTAGAGAGACCCAGTACTTC	CASSLTPYDAGGRETQYF
TRBV4-2	.	.	TRBJ2-3	TGTGCCAGCAGCCAAGGGGCGAGCAGGAGCACAGATACGCAGTATTTT	CASSQGASRSTDTQYF
TRBV5-5	.	.	TRBJ2-5	TGTGCCAGCAGCTTGAAAGAGACCCAGTACTTC	CASSLKETQYF
TRBV14	.	.	TRBJ1-2	TGTGCCAGCAGCCGGATTGACTATGGCTACACCTTC	CASSRIDYGYTF
TRBV7-2	.	TRBD2	TRBJ2-3	TGTGCCAGCAGCCCCGGACTAGCTACGGATACGCAGTATTTT	CASSPGLATDTQYF
TRBV27	.	.	TRBJ1-5	TGTGCCAGCAGCTTCTACGGTAGCAATCAGCCCCAGCATTTT	CASSFYGSNQPQHF
TRBV5-8	.	TRBD1	TRBJ2-4	TGTGCCAGCAGCTCCAACAGGGGGCGCGCGGGGGACATTCAGTACTTC	CASSSNRGRAGDIQYF
TRBV2	.	.	TRBJ2-3	TGTGCCAGCAGTGCCCGATCGGGGGCAGATACGCAGTATTTT	CASSARSGADTQYF
TRBV7-2	.	TRBD2	TRBJ2-7	TGTGCCAGCAGCTTAGGGGTAGCGGGAGACTACGAGCAGTACTTC	CASSLGVAGDYEQYF